This passage covers 10 T cell receptor beta chains from one sample sequenced in a study of T cell repertoires in ileal Crohn's disease. Sequencing used immunoSEQ multiplex PCR; TCRdb keeps in-frame clones, though not all of them. The table lists roughly 4,100 clones, 78% of them singletons. The sample's time point: neoterminal ileum biopsy at postoperative endoscopy, about 6 months after surgery. Sample: ileal tissue. Receptor source: an adult with Crohn's disease.

A few counts support this clone. V is TRBV9 and J is TRBJ2-5, with unresolved D. The V and J ends lost 0 bases and 3 bases respectively, with 9 bases between them. There are 14 residues in the CDR3. The germline CDR1 and CDR2 sequences are SGDLS and YYNGEE. The CDR3 spells CASSVDGSKETQYF. CDR3 nucleotide sequence: TGTGCCAGCAGCGTAGATGGCAGTAAAGAGACCCAGTACTTC. The complete variable domain, with remaining parts taken from reference TRBV9 and TRBJ2-5, reads DSGVTQTPKHLITATGQRVTLRCSPRSGDLSVYWYQQSLDQGLQFLIQYYNGEERAKGNILERFSAQQFPDLHSELNLSSLELGDSALYFCASSVDGSKETQYFGPGTRLLVL.

This chain uses TRBV13 with TRBJ2-5; TRBD1 matches 9 bases. The end of the DNA fits TRBJ2-7 better, so the J call may be wrong. The CDR3 has 15 amino acids. The V gene's germline CDR1 is PRHDT and CDR2 FYEKMQ (reference sequence). CDR3 residues: CASSLSGTGLSEQYF. Here the CDR3 DNA reads TGTGCCAGCAGCTTGTCCGGGACAGGGTTAAGCGAGCAGTACTTC.

CDR3 residues: CASSLSTGGRVYGYTF. CDR3 bases: TGTGCCAGCAGTTTAAGTACAGGGGGAAGAGTCTATGGCTACACCTTC. This chain links TRBV28 with TRBJ1-2; TRBD1 aligns across 8 bases. This CDR3 contains 16 residues. The germline gives CDR1 MDHEN, CDR2 SYDVKM. Losses at the gene ends were 2 bases for V and 4 bases for J; bases not matched to a gene: 9.

This CDR3 reads CASSQEGPGGQFF. The CDR3 DNA is TGTGCCAGCAGCCAAGAGGGCCCCGGGGGGCAGTTCTTC. This chain connects TRBV4-2 to TRBJ2-1; D might be TRBD2 (6 bases). Per germline, CDR1 LGHNA and CDR2 YNFKEQ. V was shortened by 0 bases and J by 12 bases, with 12 bases between the two germline ends. CDR3 length: 13 residues.

The gene calls are TRBV10-3 and TRBJ1-2, with TRBD1 identical over 7 bases. The CDR3 sequence is 16 residues long. Germline CDR1 is ENHRY and CDR2 is SYGVKD. V lost 7 bases and J lost 5; bases outside the gene matches: 16. CDR3 nucleotide sequence: TGTGCCATCATCGACAATCCCGGGACAGCGCATTATGGCTACACCTTC. Amino acid sequence: CAIIDNPGTAHYGYTF.

The CDR3 DNA is TGTGCCAGTATCCGGGAGGGACAGGGGGTGGCTTTCTTT. Its protein product is CASIREGQGVAFF. The chain joins TRBV19 to TRBJ1-1, with TRBD1 matching 11 bases. The length of the CDR3 is 13 residues. The V segment lost 7 bases and the J segment 11 bases; nucleotides outside the gene matches: 9. CDR1 is LNHDA, CDR2 SQIVND, per germline (reference sequence).

The gene calls are TRBV7-9 and TRBJ1-1; weak D call: TRBD1 (6 bases). Germline V lookup: CDR1 SEHNR, CDR2 FQNEAQ (reference sequence). This CDR3 comprises 13 residues. V lost 7 bases and J lost 1, with 10 bases in between. CDR3 loop: CASKTQGNTEAFF. For the CDR3, the DNA is TGTGCCAGCAAAACACAGGGGAACACTGAAGCTTTCTTT.

The chain combines TRBV30 with TRBJ1-5; D perhaps matches TRBD1 (6 bases). The CDR3 length is 14 residues. V was clipped by 0 bases and J by 2 bases, with 8 bases between them. Germline values: CDR1 GTSNPN, CDR2 SVGIG (reference sequence). The CDR3 DNA sequence: TGTGCCTGGAGTGTCAGGGGAGGCAATCAGCCCCAGCATTTT. Its protein product is CAWSVRGGNQPQHF.

CDR3 in amino acids: CAWSVRLTSGGAGTDTQYF. The DNA for the CDR3 is TGTGCCTGGAGTGTACGGTTGACTAGCGGGGGAGCGGGCACAGATACGCAGTATTTT. The V gene is TRBV30, the J gene TRBJ2-3; 12 nucleotides align to TRBD2. The CDR3 length is 19 residues. The junction had 11 bases not matched to a gene; V was cut back by 0 bases and J by 1 base. The V gene's germline CDR1 is GTSNPN and CDR2 SVGIG (reference sequence).

This clone was found once. This sequence joins TRBV5-1 and TRBJ2-5; 8 nucleotides match TRBD2. CDR3 size: 15 residues. J gave up 4 bases and V 2 bases, and 7 bases lay outside the gene matches. CDR1 is SGHRS, CDR2 YFSETQ, per germline. The CDR3 spells CASSFGGAEIETQYF. As DNA, the CDR3 is TGCGCCAGCAGCTTCGGGGGGGCAGAAATAGAGACCCAGTACTTC.